This TCR beta chain originates from a study of blood T cells in healthy people across ages. Trimming shortened V by 3 bases and J by 8 bases, and 11 bases separated the two germline ends. CDR1 is DFQATT, CDR2 SNEGSKA, per germline (reference sequence). The CDR3 contains 12 residues. The authors ran a second PCR of 7 to 11 cycles using a sample-barcoded 5' primer and a J-beta primer mix. TCRdb called the 5' RACE reads again in MiXCR, with one record for every CDR3 protein. The sample shows about 570,000 distinct CDR3 sequences, roughly a quarter of them seen only once. The sample holds a few counts of this clonotype. This same sample was also taken into another study, of T cells of mothers and their children.

Sequencing used blood. The TCR was taken from a boy aged 2 to 10 in good health. The J gene is TRBJ2-1, the V gene TRBV20-1; D is unclear. CDR3 in amino acids: CSASPHVYEQFF. The CDR3 DNA sequence: TGCAGTGCTAGTCCCCACGTGTATGAGCAGTTCTTC.